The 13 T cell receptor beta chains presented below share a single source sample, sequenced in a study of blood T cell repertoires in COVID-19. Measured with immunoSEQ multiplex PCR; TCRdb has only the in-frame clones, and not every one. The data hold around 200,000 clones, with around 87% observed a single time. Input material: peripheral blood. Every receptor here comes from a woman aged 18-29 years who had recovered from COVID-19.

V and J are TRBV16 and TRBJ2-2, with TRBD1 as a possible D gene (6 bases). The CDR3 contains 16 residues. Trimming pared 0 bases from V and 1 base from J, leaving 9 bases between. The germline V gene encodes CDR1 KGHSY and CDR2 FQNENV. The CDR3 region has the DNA TGTGCCAGCAGCCAATCGCCAGGGGAGAACACCGGGGAGCTGTTTTTT. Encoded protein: CASSQSPGENTGELFF.

CDR3 residues: CASSLSPPGLAAYNEQFF. The CDR3 DNA is TGTGCCAGCAGCTTATCGCCTCCGGGACTAGCGGCCTACAATGAGCAGTTCTTC. The chain combines TRBV7-3 with TRBJ2-1, with 11 nucleotides matching TRBD2. Germline V CDR1 and CDR2: SGHTA, FQGTGA. The CDR3 extends over 18 amino acids. Trimming removed 2 bases from V and 2 bases from J; junction bases left unmatched: 8.

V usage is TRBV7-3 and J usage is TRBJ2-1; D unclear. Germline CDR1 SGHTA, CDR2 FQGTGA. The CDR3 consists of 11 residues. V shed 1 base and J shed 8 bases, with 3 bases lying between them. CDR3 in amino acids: CASSLKHEQFF. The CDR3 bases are TGTGCCAGCAGCTTAAAGCATGAGCAGTTCTTC.

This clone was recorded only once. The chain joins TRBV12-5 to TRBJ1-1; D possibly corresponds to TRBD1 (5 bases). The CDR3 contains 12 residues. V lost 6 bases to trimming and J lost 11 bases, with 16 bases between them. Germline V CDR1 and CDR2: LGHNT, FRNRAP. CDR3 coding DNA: TGTGCTAGTGGCCAGCAAGGAGGGGCGGCTTTCTTT. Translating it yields CASGQQGGAAFF.

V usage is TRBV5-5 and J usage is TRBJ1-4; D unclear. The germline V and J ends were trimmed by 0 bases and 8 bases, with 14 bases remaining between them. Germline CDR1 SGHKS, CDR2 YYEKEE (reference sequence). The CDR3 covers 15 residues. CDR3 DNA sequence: TGTGCCAGCAGCTTGGTAGCTGACCACTGGGAAAAACTGTTTTTT. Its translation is CASSLVADHWEKLFF. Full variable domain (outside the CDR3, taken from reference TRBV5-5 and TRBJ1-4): DAGVTQSPTHLIKTRGQQVTLRCSPISGHKSVSWYQQVLGQGPQFIFQYYEKEERGRGNFPDRFSARQFPNYSSELNVNALLLGDSALYLCASSLVADHWEKLFFGSGTQLSVL.

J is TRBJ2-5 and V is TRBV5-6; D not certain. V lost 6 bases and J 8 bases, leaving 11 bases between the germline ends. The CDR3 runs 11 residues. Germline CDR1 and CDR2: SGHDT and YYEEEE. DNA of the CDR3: TGTGCCAGCACCTCCGGGTTAACCCAGTACTTC. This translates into CASTSGLTQYF.

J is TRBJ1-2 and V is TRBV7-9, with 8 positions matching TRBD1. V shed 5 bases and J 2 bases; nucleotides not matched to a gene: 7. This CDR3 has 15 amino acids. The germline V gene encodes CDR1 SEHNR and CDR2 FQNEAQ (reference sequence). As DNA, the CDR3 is TGTGCCAGCAGCCAACAGGGGGTAAACAACTATGGCTACACCTTC. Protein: CASSQQGVNNYGYTF.

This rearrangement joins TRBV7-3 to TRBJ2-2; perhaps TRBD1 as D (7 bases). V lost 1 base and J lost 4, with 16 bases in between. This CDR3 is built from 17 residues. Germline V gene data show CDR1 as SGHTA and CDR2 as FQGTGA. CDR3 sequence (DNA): TGTGCCAGCAGCTTAATCGGAGGGGCAGGGGGCACCGGGGAGCTGTTTTTT. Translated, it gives CASSLIGGAGGTGELFF.

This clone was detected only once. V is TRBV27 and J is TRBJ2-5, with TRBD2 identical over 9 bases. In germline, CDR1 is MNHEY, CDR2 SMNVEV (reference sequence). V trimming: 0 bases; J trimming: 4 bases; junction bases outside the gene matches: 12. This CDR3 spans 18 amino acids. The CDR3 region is CASSLSPRVAGAPETQYF. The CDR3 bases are TGTGCCAGCAGTTTATCGCCCAGGGTAGCGGGAGCCCCAGAGACCCAGTACTTC.

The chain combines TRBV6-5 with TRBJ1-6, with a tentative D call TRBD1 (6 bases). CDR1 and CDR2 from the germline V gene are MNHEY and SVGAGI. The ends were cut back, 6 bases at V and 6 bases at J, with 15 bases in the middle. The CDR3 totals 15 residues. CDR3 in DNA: TGTGCCAGCAGGCCCTCACAGGGTCCTAATTCACCCCTCCACTTT. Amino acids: CASRPSQGPNSPLHF.

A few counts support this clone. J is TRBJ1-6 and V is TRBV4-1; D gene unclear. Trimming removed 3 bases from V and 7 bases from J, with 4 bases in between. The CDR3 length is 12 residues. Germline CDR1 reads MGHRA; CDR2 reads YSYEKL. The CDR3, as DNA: TGCGCCAGCAGCCATCAGAATTCACCCCTCCACTTT. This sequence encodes CASSHQNSPLHF.

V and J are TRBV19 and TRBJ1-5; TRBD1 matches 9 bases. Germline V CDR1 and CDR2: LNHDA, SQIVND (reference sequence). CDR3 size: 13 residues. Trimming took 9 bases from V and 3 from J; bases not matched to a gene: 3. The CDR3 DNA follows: TGTGCCAGCAGGGACAGGGTCAATCAGCCCCAGCATTTT. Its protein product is CASRDRVNQPQHF.

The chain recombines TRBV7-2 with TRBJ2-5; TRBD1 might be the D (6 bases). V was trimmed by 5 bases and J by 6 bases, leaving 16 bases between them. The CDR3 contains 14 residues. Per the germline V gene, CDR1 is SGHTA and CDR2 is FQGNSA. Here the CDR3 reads CASSLPTGLQTQYF. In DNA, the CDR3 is TGTGCCAGCAGCCTACCGACAGGTTTGCAGACCCAGTACTTC.